Following are 9 T cell receptor beta chains from one sample sequenced in a study of early T cells in non-severe SARS-CoV-2 infection. In TCRdb, the 5' RACE reads were re-called with MiXCR into one record per CDR3 protein. The sample holds roughly 40,000 distinct CDR3 sequences, 6% to 7.5% seen once. Sequenced input: whole blood. All receptors derive from an adult who was a healthcare worker with PCR-confirmed SARS-CoV-2 infection or an uninfected control (not recorded which).

The rearrangement joins TRBV24-1 to TRBJ2-2; 7 bases agree with TRBD1. Germline V gene data show CDR1 as KGHDR and CDR2 as SFDVKD. The CDR3 runs 14 residues. J lost 7 bases, V lost 8 bases, and 9 bases had no gene match. The CDR3 is CATTGQVEGGELFF. The DNA for the CDR3 is TGTGCCACCACCGGACAGGTCGAAGGCGGGGAGCTGTTTTTT.

This clonotype was counted between two and nine times. V gene TRBV6-1 combines with J gene TRBJ1-1; D ambiguous. With 10 bases removed from V and 0 bases from J, the gap between germline ends came to 12 bases. Germline V CDR1 and CDR2: MNHNS, SASEGT. The CDR3 is 13 residues long. CDR3 amino acids: CATTWSLNTEAFF. In DNA form, the CDR3 reads TGTGCCACCACTTGGTCTTTGAACACTGAAGCTTTCTTT.

This clonotype was seen a few times. The chain combines TRBV11-1 with TRBJ2-1; a weak D match, TRBD2 (6 bases). Germline loops: CDR1 SGHAT, CDR2 FQDESV (reference sequence). CDR3 length equals 15 residues. Trimming took 3 bases from V and 0 from J, leaving 9 bases between them. The CDR3 sequence is CASSLAGRSYNEQFF. In DNA form, the CDR3 reads TGTGCCAGCAGCTTGGCGGGGCGCTCCTACAATGAGCAGTTCTTC.

This clonotype was detected many times. This chain uses TRBV7-3 with TRBJ2-2, with a tentative D call TRBD2 (5 bases). This CDR3 spans 14 amino acids. CDR1 and CDR2 from the germline V gene are SGHTA and FQGTGA. Trimming took 0 bases from V and 6 from J, leaving 8 bases between them. CDR3: CASSLTDGAGELFF. CDR3 nucleotides: TGTGCCAGCAGCTTAACGGACGGGGCCGGGGAGCTGTTTTTT.

V is TRBV12-3 or TRBV12-4 and J is TRBJ2-1; D is possibly TRBD2 (5 bases). CDR3 length: 14 residues. The V end lost 3 bases, the J end lost 4 bases, and 10 bases lay between the germline ends. The CDR3 bases are TGTGCCAGCAGTTTTCGGACTTTATACAATGAGCAGTTCTTC. It codes for CASSFRTLYNEQFF.

The chain couples TRBV11-2 to TRBJ2-1; D may be TRBD1 (6 bases). V was shortened by 8 bases and J by 10 bases, with 18 bases between the two germline ends. CDR1 is SGHAT and CDR2 is FQNNGV in the germline V gene. This CDR3 region has 13 residues. CDR3 sequence: CASRPGLTGEQFF. Here the CDR3 DNA reads TGTGCCAGCCGCCCAGGGTTAACAGGGGAGCAGTTCTTC. The variable domain in full, with the rest retrieved from reference TRBV11-2 and TRBJ2-1, is EAGVAQSPRYKIIEKRQSVAFWCNPISGHATLYWYQQILGQGPKLLIQFQNNGVVDDSQLPKDRFSAERLKGVDSTLKIQPAKLEDSAVYLCASRPGLTGEQFFGPGTRLTVL.

This clonotype showed up many times. V usage is TRBV12-3 or TRBV12-4 and J usage is TRBJ2-5; 8 bases fit TRBD2. The CDR3 spans 14 residues. V dropped 4 bases and J dropped 7; count of bases not matched to a gene: 8. Here the CDR3 reads CASSSRTAGGTQYF. DNA of the CDR3: TGTGCCAGCAGTTCTAGGACGGCGGGGGGGACCCAGTACTTC.

There are many counts of this clonotype. The chain uses TRBV6-6 and TRBJ2-2; D is possibly TRBD1 (6 bases). The germline V gene encodes CDR1 MNHNY and CDR2 SVGAGI (reference sequence). V was clipped by 10 bases and J by 1 base, with 13 bases between them. The CDR3 sequence is 14 residues long. CDR3 coding DNA: TGTGCCATACAGGGTTCCCTGAACACCGGGGAGCTGTTTTTT. Its translation: CAIQGSLNTGELFF.

The sample holds many counts of this clonotype. The chain carries TRBV7-3 and TRBJ2-1; the D gene is possibly TRBD2 (6 bases). The CDR3 contains 14 residues. The V gene lost 0 bases and the J gene lost 10 bases, with 13 bases spanning the gap. The germline CDR1 and CDR2 sequences are SGHTA and FQGTGA. CDR3: CASSLTLGGDEQFF. The CDR3, as DNA: TGTGCCAGCAGCTTAACTCTCGGGGGAGACGAGCAGTTCTTC.